These 8 T cell receptor beta chains were sequenced from one sample in a study of blood T cell repertoires in COVID-19. The method was immunoSEQ multiplex PCR; TCRdb's version includes in-frame clones alone and lacks a portion of them. The sample lists under 150,000 clones, less than 90% occurring once. The sample consisted of peripheral blood. The receptors were gathered from a man between 60 and 75 years old with acute or convalescent COVID-19.

This clone is a singleton in its sample. V gene TRBV19 combines with J gene TRBJ1-3; no clear D. The germline V gene encodes CDR1 LNHDA and CDR2 SQIVND (reference sequence). With 6 bases removed from V and 0 bases from J, the gap between germline ends came to 9 bases. This CDR3 is built from 14 residues. This chain's CDR3 is CASREQFSGNTIYF. CDR3 bases: TGTGCCAGTAGGGAGCAATTCTCTGGAAACACCATATATTTT.

This clone is a singleton in its sample. Here the CDR3 reads CAISESVGDSNQPQHF. DNA for the CDR3: TGTGCCATCAGTGAGTCCGTAGGAGATAGCAATCAGCCCCAGCATTTT. The chain joins TRBV10-3 to TRBJ1-5; D remains ambiguous. This CDR3 has 16 amino acids. V dropped 0 bases and J dropped 0 bases, with 9 bases sitting between them. Germline V gives CDR1 ENHRY, CDR2 SYGVKD.

This clone appeared many times. The rearrangement links TRBV20-1 to TRBJ1-1; D is possibly TRBD1 (6 bases). V was clipped by 6 bases and J by 6 bases, with 11 bases between them. This CDR3 region has 11 residues. Germline V lookup: CDR1 DFQATT, CDR2 SNEGSKA (reference sequence). The CDR3 sequence: CSALGTPEAFF. DNA of the CDR3: TGCAGTGCCTTAGGGACACCTGAAGCTTTCTTT.

This sequence joins TRBV7-2 and TRBJ2-7; 8 bases are shared with TRBD2. CDR3 size: 15 residues. V gave up 1 base and J gave up 4 bases; unmatched junction bases: 6. Germline-derived CDR1 and CDR2 are SGHTA and FQGNSA. The CDR3 here is CASSLDISGVYEQYF. DNA for the CDR3: TGTGCCAGCAGCTTAGATATTAGCGGGGTTTACGAGCAGTACTTC. The full variable domain, with the rest looked up from reference TRBV7-2 and TRBJ2-7, is GAGVSQSPSNKVTEKGKDVELRCDPISGHTALYWYRQSLGQGLEFLIYFQGNSAPDKSGLPSDRFSAERTGGSVSTLTIQRTQQEDSAVYLCASSLDISGVYEQYFGPGTRLTVT.

The sample holds one count of this clone. J is TRBJ2-5 and V is TRBV7-9; TRBD1 aligns across 7 bases. Losses at the gene ends were 10 bases for V and 2 bases for J; bases not matched to a gene: 10. CDR3 size: 14 residues. Germline assignment: CDR1 SEHNR and CDR2 FQNEAQ (reference sequence). The CDR3 reads CATSLQGKQETQYF. The CDR3 coding sequence is TGTGCCACCAGTTTACAGGGGAAACAAGAGACCCAGTACTTC.

The chain is built from TRBV3-1 (or the pseudogene TRBV3-2) and TRBJ2-5, with 8 bases aligning to TRBD1. Germline V gene sequence: CDR1 LGHDT, CDR2 YNNKEL (reference sequence). The CDR3 contains 15 residues. Trimming removed 4 bases from V and 5 bases from J; junction bases left unmatched: 9. In DNA form, the CDR3 reads TGTGCCAGCAGCCCCCCCGACAGGGGATTGGAGACCCAGTACTTC. It specifies CASSPPDRGLETQYF.

The chain is built from TRBV27 and TRBJ2-7, with D unresolved. V was pared by 3 bases and J by 6 bases, with 12 bases between. The CDR3 is 13 residues long. Germline values: CDR1 MNHEY, CDR2 SMNVEV (reference sequence). The CDR3 loop reads CASSFTGLGEQYF. The DNA for the CDR3 is TGTGCCAGCAGTTTTACCGGGTTAGGCGAGCAGTACTTC.

The chain carries TRBV5-1 and TRBJ1-3, with 12 positions matching TRBD1. CDR3 length: 16 residues. CDR1 and CDR2 (germline): SGHRS, YFSETQ. J lost 4 bases, V lost 4 bases, and 6 bases had no gene match. As DNA, the CDR3 is TGCGCCAGCAGCCCGGGGACAGGGGGCCTCGGAAACACCATATATTTT. Translated: CASSPGTGGLGNTIYF.